A selection of T cell receptor beta chains follows, all from one sample in a study of beta chain features in type 1 diabetes. The method was immunoSEQ multiplex PCR; TCRdb's version includes in-frame clones alone and lacks a portion of them. This sample carries some 150,000 clones, over 8.5% of them seen once, and the ten largest clones take under 2.5%. Material: central memory CD4+ T cells from blood. The source of these receptors is a man in his late teens or twenties in good health. Both conserved end residues are part of each CDR3. D genes are given only for firm matches. Size values are once, few and many counts, or a class for expanded clones, and some rows have none.

D	size	J	V	DNA	CDR3
.	.	TRBJ1-2	TRBV30	TGTGCCTGGAGCGGGGGCTTCTATGGCTACACCTTC	CAWSGGFYGYTF
.	few	TRBJ2-3	TRBV25-1	TGTGCCAGCAGTTACAGCAACAAGGGGGATACGCAGTATTTT	CASSYSNKGDTQYF
.	few	TRBJ2-1	TRBV29-1	TGCAGCGTAAGCTCCTACAATGAGCAGTTCTTC	CSVSSYNEQFF
.	few	TRBJ1-2	TRBV28	TGTGCCAGCACCCCCGGGACCGACAGGAGAGGCTACACCTTC	CASTPGTDRRGYTF
.	.	TRBJ1-6	TRBV30	TGTGCCTGGAGCCTTAGAGGGACGGGTAATTCACCCCTCCACTTT	CAWSLRGTGNSPLHF
.	many	TRBJ1-1	TRBV10-3	TGTGCCATCAGTGTGATTGACGGAATGAACACTGAAGCTTTCTTT	CAISVIDGMNTEAFF
.	.	TRBJ2-1	TRBV29-1	TGCAGCGTGAGGCCCCCCTCCTACAATGAGCAGTTCTTC	CSVRPPSYNEQFF
.	few	TRBJ2-7	TRBV19	TGTGCCAGTACCCCAGGACCCGGTCAGTCCTACGAGCAGTACTTC	CASTPGPGQSYEQYF
.	.	TRBJ2-7	TRBV27	TGTGCCAGCAGTTTAAGACAGGAGCAGTACTTC	CASSLRQEQYF
TRBD2	.	TRBJ2-7	TRBV18	TGTGCCAGCTCACCCGGGACTAGCAGGCCCCACGAGCAGTACTTC	CASSPGTSRPHEQYF
.	.	TRBJ1-3	TRBV30	TGTGCCTGGAGGAAGGGCCAAAGCTCTGGAAACACCATATATTTT	CAWRKGQSSGNTIYF
TRBD1	.	TRBJ1-1	TRBV9	TGTGCCAGCAGCGTAGAATCCGGGCGAGGGACAGTGAACACTGAAGCTTTCTTT	CASSVESGRGTVNTEAFF
TRBD1	few	TRBJ2-3	TRBV7-2	TGTGCCAGCAGCTCGAGACAGGGCAGTAGCACAGATACGCAGTATTTT	CASSSRQGSSTDTQYF
.	.	TRBJ1-6	TRBV6-6	TGTGCCAGCAGTTACTCGGGCCGAGGGCCCCTCCACTTT	CASSYSGRGPLHF
TRBD1	.	TRBJ2-2	TRBV9	TGTGCCAGCAGAGCCGGGACAGGAAACACCGGGGAGCTGTTTTTT	CASRAGTGNTGELFF